Below are 25 T cell receptor beta chains sequenced from a single sample in a study of blood T cell repertoires in COVID-19. Assay: immunoSEQ multiplex PCR; the TCRdb copy retains only in-frame clones and omits some. The sample has 60,000 to 75,000 clones, 88% seen once; the top ten hold roughly 5.5%. Material: peripheral blood. These receptors were collected from a human donor in a cohort sampled during active COVID-19.

The chain recombines TRBV5-8 with TRBJ2-1, with D perhaps matching TRBD2 (6 bases). Germline V gene sequence: CDR1 SGHTS, CDR2 YDEGEE. The CDR3 has 15 residues. V was cut by 0 bases and J by 9 bases, with 16 bases left in between. The CDR3 coding sequence is TGTGCCAGCAGCTTGGGGGGACTCCTCTGGAGTGAGCAGTTCTTC. Protein product: CASSLGGLLWSEQFF.

This clone appeared a single time. The gene calls are TRBV7-9 and TRBJ1-1, with TRBD1 identical over 7 bases. V lost 6 bases to trimming and J lost 1 base; unmatched junction nucleotides: 5. CDR1 and CDR2 from the germline V gene are SEHNR and FQNEAQ (reference sequence). This CDR3 region has 14 residues. The CDR3 nucleotides read TGTGCCAGCAGGCCGACAGGGACGAACACTGAAGCTTTCTTT. Translated, it gives CASRPTGTNTEAFF.

V and J are TRBV20-1 and TRBJ2-3; 7 nucleotides match TRBD1. The J segment lost 1 base and the V segment lost 3 bases, leaving 7 bases of the junction unmatched. The CDR3 runs to 15 residues. The germline V gene has CDR1 DFQATT and CDR2 SNEGSKA (reference sequence). CDR3 nucleotides: TGCAGTGCTAGTCTCCCCGGGACAGGCACAGATACGCAGTATTTT. It codes for CSASLPGTGTDTQYF.

The chain is built from TRBV6-5 and TRBJ2-2; the D is unclear. This CDR3 has 16 residues. The V gene lost 0 bases and the J gene lost 4 bases, with 12 bases spanning the gap. The germline gives CDR1 MNHEY, CDR2 SVGAGI. Here the CDR3 reads CASSYSPLDGTGELFF. The CDR3 DNA is TGTGCCAGCAGTTACTCCCCACTCGATGGCACCGGGGAGCTGTTTTTT.

This chain uses TRBV15 with TRBJ2-2; a possible D gene is TRBD2 (6 bases). The CDR3 has 17 residues. Trimming took 1 base from V and 6 from J, leaving 18 bases between them. CDR1 is LNHNV, CDR2 YYDKDF, per germline (reference sequence). CDR3 nucleotides: TGTGCCACCAGCAGAGCCCCGGGACTCCGTCGTGCCGGGGAGCTGTTTTTT. This sequence encodes CATSRAPGLRRAGELFF. The full variable domain, with the rest looked up from reference TRBV15 and TRBJ2-2, is DAMVIQNPRYQVTQFGKPVTLSCSQTLNHNVMYWYQQKSSQAPKLLFHYYDKDFNNEADTPDNFQSRRPNTSFCFLDIRSPGLGDTAMYLCATSRAPGLRRAGELFFGEGSRLTVL.

The chain joins TRBV10-2 to TRBJ2-2, with TRBD1 matching 8 bases. Unmatched junction bases numbered 4, after V lost 4 bases and J lost 0 bases. The CDR3 consists of 16 residues. CDR1 and CDR2 (germline): WSHSY, SAAADI. The CDR3 sequence: CASSVDRDPNTGELFF. CDR3 nucleotide sequence: TGCGCCAGCAGTGTGGACAGGGACCCGAACACCGGGGAGCTGTTTTTT.

This sequence joins TRBV12-3 or TRBV12-4 and TRBJ2-3; D is unclear. Trimming took off 1 base at V and 3 bases at J, with 5 bases between the two ends. This CDR3 spans 13 amino acids. Here the CDR3 reads CASSLGLTDTQYF. As DNA, the CDR3 is TGTGCCAGCAGTTTAGGACTGACAGATACGCAGTATTTT.

V is TRBV9 and J is TRBJ2-2, with TRBD2 identical over 10 bases. Germline CDR1 is SGDLS and CDR2 is YYNGEE. The ends lost 0 bases at V and 1 base at J; junction bases unmatched: 0. This CDR3 spans 16 amino acids. The CDR3, as DNA: TGTGCCAGCAGCGTAGGACTAGCGGGGAACACCGGGGAGCTGTTTTTT. Encoded protein: CASSVGLAGNTGELFF.

This chain joins TRBV7-9 and TRBJ1-1; D is unclear. The CDR3 has 14 residues. The germline V gene encodes CDR1 SEHNR and CDR2 FQNEAQ (reference sequence). V was clipped by 1 base and J by 4 bases, with 10 bases between them. The CDR3 DNA sequence: TGTGCCAGCAGCTTAGTTTCAGAGGGCACTGAAGCTTTCTTT. Translation: CASSLVSEGTEAFF.

This sequence joins TRBV3-1 (or the pseudogene TRBV3-2) and TRBJ2-7; TRBD2 aligns across 11 bases. The CDR3 covers 15 residues. Trimming at V came to 0 bases and at J to 6 bases, leaving 4 bases not matched to a gene. Germline assignment: CDR1 LGHDT and CDR2 YNNKEL (reference sequence). CDR3 residues: CASSQELAGASEQYF. CDR3 DNA sequence: TGTGCCAGCAGCCAAGAACTAGCGGGGGCTTCCGAGCAGTACTTC.

The chain links TRBV7-2 to TRBJ2-7; D may be TRBD1 (6 bases). Trimming took off 5 bases at V and 6 bases at J, with 17 bases between the two ends. The CDR3 contains 14 residues. CDR1 is SGHTA and CDR2 is FQGNSA in the germline V gene. The CDR3 DNA reads TGTGCCAGCAGCCCCGGAGATGGGACACGCGAGCAGTACTTC. It encodes CASSPGDGTREQYF.

CDR3 sequence reads: CASSLGHPNTGELFF. CDR3 nucleotides: TGCGCCAGCAGCTTGGGACATCCGAACACCGGGGAGCTGTTTTTT. The chain links TRBV5-1 to TRBJ2-2; D is undetermined. V was cut by 0 bases and J by 0 bases, with 6 bases left in between. Germline lookup yields CDR1 SGHRS and CDR2 YFSETQ. The CDR3 has 15 residues.

This chain links TRBV6-2 or TRBV6-3 with TRBJ2-1; tentatively, D is TRBD2 (5 bases). There are 16 residues in the CDR3. The germline gives CDR1 MNHEY, CDR2 SVGEGT. Trimming took off 6 bases at V and 3 bases at J, with 18 bases between the two ends. CDR3 loop: CASSSLRSSVYNEQFF. The CDR3 bases are TGTGCCAGCAGCTCCTTACGTAGTAGCGTCTACAATGAGCAGTTCTTC.

The J gene is TRBJ2-3, the V gene TRBV7-9; TRBD2 might be the D (5 bases). Germline CDR1 is SEHNR and CDR2 is FQNEAQ (reference sequence). V was shortened by 7 bases and J by 1 base, with 9 bases between the two germline ends. This CDR3 has 13 amino acids. The CDR3 region is CASNPGGTDTQYF. As DNA, the CDR3 is TGTGCCAGCAACCCCGGGGGCACAGATACGCAGTATTTT.

This clone was seen once. CDR3 in amino acids: CASRNTGGSGNTIYF. The CDR3 DNA sequence: TGTGCCAGTAGAAACACAGGGGGTTCTGGAAACACCATATATTTT. The J gene is TRBJ1-3, the V gene TRBV19, with TRBD1 matching 8 bases. The germline CDR1 and CDR2 sequences are LNHDA and SQIVND (reference sequence). The CDR3 contains 15 residues. The ends lost 6 bases at V and 1 base at J; junction bases unmatched: 5.

The chain has TRBV4-1 and TRBJ1-1; TRBD1 agrees at 7 bases. Trimming cost V 6 bases and J 4 bases; bases outside gene matches: 11. CDR3 size: 15 residues. The germline gives CDR1 MGHRA, CDR2 YSYEKL. CDR3 in DNA: TGCGCCAGCAGTCCTCCCCTGGCAGGGGGCACTGAAGCTTTCTTT. It specifies CASSPPLAGGTEAFF.

V usage is TRBV9 and J usage is TRBJ2-7; TRBD2 matches 10 bases. The CDR3 is 17 amino acids. Trimming took 0 bases from V and 1 from J; bases not matched to a gene: 7. Germline CDR1 is SGDLS and CDR2 is YYNGEE. The CDR3 here is CASSVGASGSVSYEQYF. Here the CDR3 DNA reads TGTGCCAGCAGCGTAGGGGCTAGCGGGAGCGTGTCCTACGAGCAGTACTTC.

V gene TRBV10-3 combines with J gene TRBJ1-2, with 7 bases fitting TRBD1. V shed 7 bases and J 2 bases; nucleotides not matched to a gene: 7. This CDR3 is 14 amino acids long. CDR1 is ENHRY, CDR2 SYGVKD, per germline. The CDR3 DNA follows: TGTGCCATCATAGGGGACAGAGGGAACTATGGCTACACCTTC. It yields the protein CAIIGDRGNYGYTF.

This clone was observed a few times. This same CDR3 is encoded by further DNA sequences in the sample. The genes are TRBV11-2 and TRBJ2-7, with a tentative D call TRBD2 (7 bases). Trimming stripped 5 bases from V and 7 bases from J, with 18 bases between. The germline V gene encodes CDR1 SGHAT and CDR2 FQNNGV. This CDR3 contains 14 residues. The chain's CDR3 is CASSPVRGGGEQYF. The CDR3 DNA reads TGTGCCAGCAGCCCGGTGCGGGGAGGGGGGGAGCAGTACTTC.

The rearrangement uses TRBV7-9 and TRBJ1-6; TRBD1 matches 7 bases. With 0 bases clipped from V and 7 bases from J, the junction kept 3 bases outside the gene matches. CDR1 and CDR2 (germline): SEHNR, FQNEAQ (reference sequence). This CDR3 spans 15 amino acids. In DNA form, the CDR3 reads TGTGCCAGCAGCTTAGCGGGACAGCCCAATTCACCCCTCCACTTT. Amino acid sequence: CASSLAGQPNSPLHF.

As for this clone: Compared with germline, one end of the junction differs, possibly owing to a read error. The J gene is TRBJ2-7, the V gene TRBV7-2; 13 bases are shared with TRBD2. The germline V gene has CDR1 SGHTA and CDR2 FQGNSA. The CDR3 loop spans 15 amino acids. The CDR3 DNA reads as TGTGCCAGCAGCGGGGTCCCCGGGACTAGCGGGGAGCCGTACTTC. Protein: CASSGVPGTSGEPYF. Looking up the rest from reference TRBV7-2 and TRBJ2-7 gives the full variable domain: GAGVSQSPSNKVTEKGKDVELRCDPISGHTALYWYRQSLGQGLEFLIYFQGNSAPDKSGLPSDRFSAERTGGSVSTLTIQRTQQEDSAVYLCASSGVPGTSGEPYFGPGTRLTVT.

This rearrangement joins TRBV19 to TRBJ1-4, with 8 bases that match TRBD1. The V gene end was trimmed by 11 bases and the J gene end by 2 bases; junction bases not matched to a gene: 13. This CDR3 has 16 amino acids. Per germline, CDR1 LNHDA and CDR2 SQIVND (reference sequence). The CDR3 loop reads CAAAPSRGQTNEKLFF. CDR3 DNA sequence: TGTGCCGCAGCACCGAGCAGGGGGCAGACTAATGAAAAACTGTTTTTT.

V is TRBV5-6 and J is TRBJ2-2; no definite D call. The CDR3 length is 14 residues. V shed 3 bases and J shed 4 bases, with 10 bases lying between them. Germline V gene data show CDR1 as SGHDT and CDR2 as YYEEEE. The CDR3: CASSSGFITGELFF. CDR3 DNA: TGTGCCAGCAGCTCCGGGTTCATCACCGGGGAGCTGTTTTTT.

The V call is TRBV7-9, the J call TRBJ1-1; 12 nucleotides line up with TRBD1. V shed 1 base and J 4 bases; nucleotides not matched to a gene: 10. Germline values: CDR1 SEHNR, CDR2 FQNEAQ (reference sequence). This CDR3 has 18 amino acids. The chain's CDR3 is CASSLEAGTGGASTEAFF. The CDR3 DNA is TGTGCCAGCAGCTTAGAAGCGGGGACAGGGGGCGCGAGCACTGAAGCTTTCTTT.

This chain connects TRBV6-6 to TRBJ2-2; D unresolved. The CDR3 is made up of 14 amino acids. The V gene lost 6 bases and the J gene lost 0 bases, with 8 bases spanning the gap. Looked up from germline, CDR1 is MNHNY and CDR2 is SVGAGI (reference sequence). The CDR3 DNA follows: TGTGCCAGCAGAGACAACTCGAACACCGGGGAGCTGTTTTTT. Amino acids: CASRDNSNTGELFF.